What follows is one T cell receptor (beta chain) and its context. The entry originates in a study of blood T cell repertoires in COVID-19. Study details: Samples taken during acute and convalescent COVID-19 were collected in the United States, Italy and Spain. T cells, B-cell-depleted T cells, or PBMCs supplied cDNA or gDNA.

CDR1 is SGHDN and CDR2 is FVKESK in the germline V gene. This CDR3 contains 13 residues. V was pared by 4 bases and J by 4 bases, with 10 bases between. In the original workflow: Scientists estimated how many nucleated cells there were by amplifying reference gene primers. The assay was immunoSEQ multiplex PCR, and TCRdb's table has in-frame clones only and misses some. The V and J calls and clone size come from that table; D and trimming were worked out from the DNA. Counted here are roughly 49,000 clones, around 84% occurring once; the ten biggest clones make up less than 4.5%. The sample consisted of peripheral blood. This sequence joins TRBV14 and TRBJ1-1, with D possibly TRBD1 on 6 matching bases. The sequence was obtained from an older man with active COVID-19. The DNA for the CDR3 is TGTGCCAGCAGCCTTGTGGGGGCCACTGAAGCTTTCTTT. Residues: CASSLVGATEAFF.